These T cell receptor beta chains were read from a single sample in a study of T cell responses to AZD1222 COVID-19 vaccine. Data came from immunoSEQ multiplex PCR; TCRdb stores just in-frame clones and leaves some out. The data show approximately 160,000 clones, with around 91% seen just once and around 5% held by the top ten. This specimen was peripheral blood, taken on day 0 of AZD1222 vaccination. The origin of the receptors is an adult in good health. Each CDR3 is given with its conserved first and last residue. A D gene is named only where the DNA matches it firmly. Clone size is not always given. Where it is, it says once, few, many or a class for expanded clones.

J gene: TRBJ2-7
D gene: TRBD1
V gene: TRBV28
clone size: few
CDR3 protein: CASSSTGGLYEQYF
CDR3 DNA: TGTGCCAGCAGTTCAACAGGGGGCTTATACGAGCAGTACTTC

J gene: TRBJ2-1
D gene: TRBD2
V gene: TRBV13
clone size: NA
CDR3 protein: CASSGTGTSELEQFF
CDR3 DNA: TGTGCCAGCAGCGGAACCGGGACTAGTGAGCTTGAGCAGTTCTTC

J gene: TRBJ1-1
D gene: NA
V gene: TRBV5-6
clone size: NA
CDR3 protein: CASSFTDNTEAFF
CDR3 DNA: TGTGCCAGCAGTTTTACGGACAACACTGAAGCTTTCTTT

J gene: TRBJ1-1
D gene: NA
V gene: TRBV4-2
clone size: NA
CDR3 protein: CASSPTVVANTEAFF
CDR3 DNA: TGTGCCAGCAGCCCCACGGTTGTGGCGAACACTGAAGCTTTCTTT

J gene: TRBJ1-3
D gene: NA
V gene: TRBV18
clone size: NA
CDR3 protein: CASSPTGTGNTIYF
CDR3 DNA: TGTGCCAGCTCACCAACAGGGACTGGAAACACCATATATTTT

J gene: TRBJ2-2
D gene: NA
V gene: TRBV30
clone size: NA
CDR3 protein: CAWSFRGSNTGELFF
CDR3 DNA: TGTGCCTGGAGTTTTCGGGGGTCGAACACCGGGGAGCTGTTTTTT

J gene: TRBJ1-4
D gene: NA
V gene: TRBV6-5
clone size: NA
CDR3 protein: CASSYRQGNEKLFF
CDR3 DNA: TGTGCCAGCAGTTACAGGCAGGGGAATGAAAAACTGTTTTTT

J gene: TRBJ1-3
D gene: TRBD1
V gene: TRBV6-5
clone size: NA
CDR3 protein: CASTRTGVGNTIYF
CDR3 DNA: TGTGCCAGCACCAGGACAGGGGTGGGAAACACCATATATTTT

J gene: TRBJ2-3
D gene: TRBD2
V gene: TRBV6-4
clone size: NA
CDR3 protein: CASRAGGPADTQYF
CDR3 DNA: TGTGCCAGCAGGGCGGGAGGGCCGGCAGATACGCAGTATTTT

J gene: TRBJ2-1
D gene: TRBD2
V gene: TRBV7-2
clone size: NA
CDR3 protein: CASSSLAGDWNEQFF
CDR3 DNA: TGTGCCAGCAGCTCTTTAGCGGGAGATTGGAATGAGCAGTTCTTC

J gene: TRBJ1-5
D gene: NA
V gene: TRBV28
clone size: NA
CDR3 protein: CASRARGNQPQHF
CDR3 DNA: TGTGCCAGCAGGGCTCGGGGCAATCAGCCCCAGCATTTT

J gene: TRBJ2-5
D gene: TRBD2
V gene: TRBV9
clone size: NA
CDR3 protein: CASSRAGGSQETQYF
CDR3 DNA: TGTGCCAGCAGCCGAGCGGGAGGTTCCCAAGAGACCCAGTACTTC

J gene: TRBJ2-3
D gene: TRBD1
V gene: TRBV4-3
clone size: NA
CDR3 protein: CASSQSWDRGTDTQYF
CDR3 DNA: TGCGCCAGCAGCCAGTCTTGGGACAGGGGCACAGATACGCAGTATTTT

J gene: TRBJ2-7
D gene: TRBD2
V gene: TRBV19
clone size: NA
CDR3 protein: CASSTGLAGYEQYF
CDR3 DNA: TGTGCCAGTAGTACTGGACTAGCGGGCTACGAGCAGTACTTC

J gene: TRBJ1-1
D gene: NA
V gene: TRBV27
clone size: NA
CDR3 protein: CASSLGTGLNTEAFF
CDR3 DNA: TGTGCCAGCAGTTTAGGGACGGGATTGAACACTGAAGCTTTCTTT

J gene: TRBJ2-7
D gene: TRBD1
V gene: TRBV9
clone size: NA
CDR3 protein: CASSADRAGREQYF
CDR3 DNA: TGTGCCAGCAGCGCGGACAGGGCCGGGCGCGAGCAGTACTTC

J gene: TRBJ1-1
D gene: NA
V gene: TRBV30
clone size: NA
CDR3 protein: CAWSPTGDEAFF
CDR3 DNA: TGTGCCTGGAGCCCAACAGGAGATGAAGCTTTCTTT

J gene: TRBJ2-1
D gene: NA
V gene: TRBV28
clone size: once
CDR3 protein: CASSHGTSSYNEQFF
CDR3 DNA: TGTGCCAGCAGTCACGGGACCAGCTCCTACAATGAGCAGTTCTTC

J gene: TRBJ1-2
D gene: TRBD1
V gene: TRBV3-1/TRBV3-2
clone size: NA
CDR3 protein: CASSQAPGQALGDGYTF
CDR3 DNA: TGTGCCAGCAGCCAAGCCCCGGGACAGGCCCTAGGAGATGGCTACACCTTC

J gene: TRBJ1-2
D gene: NA
V gene: TRBV28
clone size: NA
CDR3 protein: CASSLPSGRRGYTF
CDR3 DNA: TGTGCCAGCAGTTTACCATCCGGTCGGAGAGGCTACACCTTC

J gene: TRBJ2-1
D gene: NA
V gene: TRBV7-9
clone size: NA
CDR3 protein: CASRSGTIYNEQFF
CDR3 DNA: TGTGCCAGCAGATCCGGGACAATTTACAATGAGCAGTTCTTC

J gene: TRBJ1-6
D gene: NA
V gene: TRBV27
clone size: NA
CDR3 protein: CASSSGSYNSPLHF
CDR3 DNA: TGTGCCAGCAGTTCTGGCTCCTATAATTCACCCCTCCACTTT

J gene: TRBJ1-2
D gene: NA
V gene: TRBV4-1
clone size: NA
CDR3 protein: CASSQEGGYGYTF
CDR3 DNA: TGCGCCAGCAGCCAAGAAGGGGGTTATGGCTACACCTTC

J gene: TRBJ2-3
D gene: TRBD2
V gene: TRBV7-3
clone size: NA
CDR3 protein: CASSLTGLATDTQYF
CDR3 DNA: TGTGCCAGCAGCTTAACCGGACTAGCGACAGATACGCAGTATTTT

J gene: TRBJ1-4
D gene: TRBD1
V gene: TRBV9
clone size: NA
CDR3 protein: CASSRGQGDEKLFF
CDR3 DNA: TGTGCCAGCAGCCGGGGACAGGGGGATGAAAAACTGTTTTTT

J gene: TRBJ1-2
D gene: NA
V gene: TRBV6-1
clone size: few
CDR3 protein: CASSDPTTLGYTF
CDR3 DNA: TGTGCCAGCAGTGACCCTACTACGTTGGGCTACACCTTC

J gene: TRBJ2-3
D gene: NA
V gene: TRBV3-1/TRBV3-2
clone size: NA
CDR3 protein: CASSQGQGTDTQYF
CDR3 DNA: TGTGCCAGCAGCCAAGGGCAGGGAACAGATACGCAGTATTTT

J gene: TRBJ2-7
D gene: NA
V gene: TRBV7-2
clone size: once
CDR3 protein: CASSQNRASYEQYF
CDR3 DNA: TGTGCCAGCAGCCAAAACAGGGCCTCCTACGAGCAGTACTTC

J gene: TRBJ1-2
D gene: TRBD1
V gene: TRBV11-2
clone size: NA
CDR3 protein: CASSLVQVATGHHGYTF
CDR3 DNA: TGTGCCAGCAGCTTAGTCCAAGTCGCGACAGGGCACCATGGCTACACCTTC

J gene: TRBJ1-5
D gene: NA
V gene: TRBV30
clone size: NA
CDR3 protein: CAWSVRGGGSQHF
CDR3 DNA: TGTGCCTGGAGTGTACGTGGGGGGGGGTCCCAGCATTTT

J gene: TRBJ1-1
D gene: NA
V gene: TRBV30
clone size: NA
CDR3 protein: CAWSDQMNTEAFF
CDR3 DNA: TGTGCCTGGAGTGACCAGATGAACACTGAAGCTTTCTTT

J gene: TRBJ2-7
D gene: TRBD2
V gene: TRBV19
clone size: once
CDR3 protein: CASSPRGTNTYEQYF
CDR3 DNA: TGTGCCAGTAGTCCCCGCGGGACTAACACCTACGAGCAGTACTTC

J gene: TRBJ1-1
D gene: TRBD1
V gene: TRBV19
clone size: NA
CDR3 protein: CATIQTGVNTEAFF
CDR3 DNA: TGTGCCACTATACAGACAGGGGTGAACACTGAAGCTTTCTTT

J gene: TRBJ1-1
D gene: NA
V gene: TRBV20-1
clone size: NA
CDR3 protein: CSARKYNEAFF
CDR3 DNA: TGCAGTGCTAGGAAGTATAATGAAGCTTTCTTT

J gene: TRBJ2-1
D gene: TRBD2
V gene: TRBV30
clone size: NA
CDR3 protein: CAWILAGGNEQFF
CDR3 DNA: TGTGCCTGGATCCTAGCGGGAGGCAATGAGCAGTTCTTC

J gene: TRBJ1-3
D gene: TRBD1
V gene: TRBV5-1
clone size: NA
CDR3 protein: CASSGQGSHGSGNTIYF
CDR3 DNA: TGCGCCAGCAGCGGACAGGGGTCCCACGGCTCTGGAAACACCATATATTTT

J gene: TRBJ1-1
D gene: NA
V gene: TRBV14
clone size: NA
CDR3 protein: CASSQVVGEDTEAFF
CDR3 DNA: TGTGCCAGCAGCCAAGTGGTAGGGGAGGACACTGAAGCTTTCTTT

J gene: TRBJ2-7
D gene: TRBD2
V gene: TRBV4-1
clone size: NA
CDR3 protein: CASSQSGTSGRYYEQYF
CDR3 DNA: TGCGCCAGCAGCCAAAGTGGGACTAGCGGGAGGTACTACGAGCAGTACTTC

J gene: TRBJ2-3
D gene: NA
V gene: TRBV6-5
clone size: NA
CDR3 protein: CATGPSDTDTQYF
CDR3 DNA: TGTGCCACCGGGCCTAGCGACACAGATACGCAGTATTTT

J gene: TRBJ1-2
D gene: NA
V gene: TRBV19
clone size: NA
CDR3 protein: CASSTPSGTNYGYTF
CDR3 DNA: TGTGCCAGTAGTACCCCATCGGGGACTAACTATGGCTACACCTTC

J gene: TRBJ1-1
D gene: NA
V gene: TRBV6-5
clone size: once
CDR3 protein: CASSSSKGTTGEAFF
CDR3 DNA: TGTGCCAGCAGTTCCTCCAAGGGGACTACCGGTGAAGCTTTCTTT

J gene: TRBJ2-2
D gene: NA
V gene: TRBV7-2
clone size: NA
CDR3 protein: CASILTPGGPGGELFF
CDR3 DNA: TGTGCCAGCATCCTTACCCCCGGGGGGCCAGGGGGGGAGCTGTTTTTT

J gene: TRBJ1-2
D gene: NA
V gene: TRBV15
clone size: NA
CDR3 protein: CATSRDLSGRGYGYTF
CDR3 DNA: TGTGCCACCAGCAGAGATCTCAGTGGGCGAGGCTATGGCTACACCTTC

J gene: TRBJ1-2
D gene: NA
V gene: TRBV25-1
clone size: NA
CDR3 protein: CASSEPPPLNYGYTF
CDR3 DNA: TGTGCCAGCAGTGAACCCCCCCCATTAAACTATGGCTACACCTTC

J gene: TRBJ1-4
D gene: NA
V gene: TRBV2
clone size: NA
CDR3 protein: CASSEDRVTTNEKLFF
CDR3 DNA: TGTGCCAGCAGTGAAGACAGGGTTACAACTAATGAAAAACTGTTTTTT

J gene: TRBJ2-5
D gene: TRBD2
V gene: TRBV9
clone size: NA
CDR3 protein: CASSASGGTKKETQYF
CDR3 DNA: TGTGCCAGCAGCGCTAGCGGGGGGACTAAAAAAGAGACCCAGTACTTC